This record covers a single TCR beta chain. What it binds is unknown. The sample belongs to a study of identifying expanded T cells in peripheral blood. Clones were read by immunoSEQ multiplex PCR, and TCRdb kept only the in-frame ones, dropping some. Altogether 90,000 or so clones are present, about 88% being singletons, with the ten largest covering 19%. Study-wide points: Differentially abundant clones: around 1.2 between replicates, approximately 15 at two to three weeks, 19 to 20 at four. Variance in clone template counts between roughly two-week samples significantly increased with total template count across all healthy donors.

Collection occurred without any documented infections or immune events in donors. This CDR3 spans 15 amino acids. Germline CDR1 reads SGDLS; CDR2 reads YYNGEE. Unmatched junction bases numbered 5, after V lost 3 bases and J lost 4 bases. This rearrangement joins TRBV9 to TRBJ2-1, with TRBD2 identical over 9 bases. The source is a person aged 18 to 69 in good health. Sequenced material: blood. This CDR3 is CASSAGLANYNEQFF. CDR3 DNA sequence: TGTGCCAGCAGCGCGGGACTAGCAAATTACAATGAGCAGTTCTTC.